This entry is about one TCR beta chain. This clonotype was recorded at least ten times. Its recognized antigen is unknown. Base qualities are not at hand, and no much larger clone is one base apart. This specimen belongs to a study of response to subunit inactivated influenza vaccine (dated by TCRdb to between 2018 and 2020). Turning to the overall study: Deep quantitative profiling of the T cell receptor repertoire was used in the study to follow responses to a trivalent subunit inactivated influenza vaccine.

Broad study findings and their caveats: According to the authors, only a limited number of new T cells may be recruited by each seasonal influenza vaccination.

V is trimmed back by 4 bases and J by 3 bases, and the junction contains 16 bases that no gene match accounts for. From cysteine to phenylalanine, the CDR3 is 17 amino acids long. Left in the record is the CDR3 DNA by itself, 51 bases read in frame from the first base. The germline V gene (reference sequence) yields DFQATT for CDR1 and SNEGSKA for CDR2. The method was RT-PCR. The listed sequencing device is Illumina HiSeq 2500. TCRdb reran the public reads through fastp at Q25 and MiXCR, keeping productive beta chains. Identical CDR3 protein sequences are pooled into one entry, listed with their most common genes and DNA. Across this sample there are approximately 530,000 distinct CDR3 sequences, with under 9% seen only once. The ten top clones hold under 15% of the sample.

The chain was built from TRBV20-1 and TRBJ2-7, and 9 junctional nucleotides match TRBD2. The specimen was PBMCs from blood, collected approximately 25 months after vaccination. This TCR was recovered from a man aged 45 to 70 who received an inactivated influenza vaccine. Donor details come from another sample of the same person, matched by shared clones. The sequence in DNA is TGCAGTGCTACCAGAGCCCTCTTTAGCGGGGGTAGCTACGAGCAGTACTTC. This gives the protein CSATRALFSGGSYEQYF.